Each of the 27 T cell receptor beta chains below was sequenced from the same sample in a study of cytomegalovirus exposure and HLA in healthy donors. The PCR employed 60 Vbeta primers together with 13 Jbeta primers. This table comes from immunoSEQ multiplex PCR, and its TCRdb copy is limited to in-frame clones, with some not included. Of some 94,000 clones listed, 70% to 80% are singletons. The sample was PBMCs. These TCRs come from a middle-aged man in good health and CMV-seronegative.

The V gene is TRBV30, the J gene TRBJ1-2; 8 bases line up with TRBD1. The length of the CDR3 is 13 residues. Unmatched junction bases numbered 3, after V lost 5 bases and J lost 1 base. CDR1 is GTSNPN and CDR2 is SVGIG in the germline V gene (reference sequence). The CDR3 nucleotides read TGTGCCTGGGGACAGGGAGATAACTATGGCTACACCTTC. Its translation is CAWGQGDNYGYTF.

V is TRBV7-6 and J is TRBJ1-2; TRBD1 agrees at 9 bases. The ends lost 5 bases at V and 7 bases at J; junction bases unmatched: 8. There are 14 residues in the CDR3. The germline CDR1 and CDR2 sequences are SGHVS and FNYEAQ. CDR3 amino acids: CASSPGQGEGGYTF. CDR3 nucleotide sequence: TGTGCCAGCAGCCCGGGACAGGGTGAGGGTGGCTACACCTTC.

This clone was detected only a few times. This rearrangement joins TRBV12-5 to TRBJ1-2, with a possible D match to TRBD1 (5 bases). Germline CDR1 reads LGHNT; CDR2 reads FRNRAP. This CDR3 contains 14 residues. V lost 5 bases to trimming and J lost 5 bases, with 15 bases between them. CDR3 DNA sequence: TGTGCTAGTGGTGCGGACACTCCCGGATATGGCTACACCTTC. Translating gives CASGADTPGYGYTF.

The CDR3 loop reads CASTRDRRCSAFF. CDR3 sequence (DNA): TGTGCCAGCACACGGGACAGGCGCTGTTCAGCTTTCTTT. The V gene is TRBV6-1, the J gene TRBJ1-1, with 8 nucleotides matching TRBD1. CDR3 length: 13 residues. Unmatched junction bases numbered 11, after V lost 7 bases and J lost 10 bases. Germline CDR1 and CDR2: MNHNS and SASEGT.

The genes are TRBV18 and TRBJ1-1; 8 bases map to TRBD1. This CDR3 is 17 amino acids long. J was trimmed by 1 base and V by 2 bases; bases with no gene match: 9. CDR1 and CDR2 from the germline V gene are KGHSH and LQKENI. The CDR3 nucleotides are TGTGCCAGCTCACCAACCCCCGGAGACAGGGGGAACACTGAAGCTTTCTTT. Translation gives CASSPTPGDRGNTEAFF.

The CDR3 spells CASSPPGIGQPQHF. DNA of the CDR3: TGTGCCAGCAGCCCCCCGGGGATCGGGCAGCCCCAGCATTTT. J is TRBJ1-5 and V is TRBV9; D unresolved. The germline CDR1 and CDR2 sequences are SGDLS and YYNGEE. Trimming removed 4 bases from V and 7 bases from J, with 15 bases in between. The CDR3 totals 14 residues.

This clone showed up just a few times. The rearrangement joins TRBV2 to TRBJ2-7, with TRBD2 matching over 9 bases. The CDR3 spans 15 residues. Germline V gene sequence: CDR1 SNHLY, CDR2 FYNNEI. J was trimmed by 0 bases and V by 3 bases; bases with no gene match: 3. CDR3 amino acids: CASSESGGRSYEQYF. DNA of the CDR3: TGTGCCAGCAGTGAGAGCGGGGGGCGCTCCTACGAGCAGTACTTC.

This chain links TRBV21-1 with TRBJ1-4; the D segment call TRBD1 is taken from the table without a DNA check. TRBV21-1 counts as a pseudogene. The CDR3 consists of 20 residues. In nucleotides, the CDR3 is TGTGCCAGCAGCAAAGCGCAGAATGGTGGGACAGGGGGCGCGGTGGGAAAACTGTTTTTT. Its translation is CASSKAQNGGTGGAVGKLFF.

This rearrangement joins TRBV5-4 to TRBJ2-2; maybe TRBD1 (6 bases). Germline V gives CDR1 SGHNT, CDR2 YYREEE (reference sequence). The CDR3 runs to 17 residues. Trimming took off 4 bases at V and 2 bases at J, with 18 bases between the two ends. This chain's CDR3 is CASSAQGQSYNTGELFF. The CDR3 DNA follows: TGTGCCAGCAGCGCGCAAGGACAGAGCTATAACACCGGGGAGCTGTTTTTT.

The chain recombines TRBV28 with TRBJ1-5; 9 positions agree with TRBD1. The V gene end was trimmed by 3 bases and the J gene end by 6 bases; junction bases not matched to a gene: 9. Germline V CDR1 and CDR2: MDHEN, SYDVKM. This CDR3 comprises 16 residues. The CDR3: CASSFFLDRGVQPQHF. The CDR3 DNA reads TGTGCCAGCAGTTTTTTTTTGGACAGGGGCGTTCAGCCCCAGCATTTT.

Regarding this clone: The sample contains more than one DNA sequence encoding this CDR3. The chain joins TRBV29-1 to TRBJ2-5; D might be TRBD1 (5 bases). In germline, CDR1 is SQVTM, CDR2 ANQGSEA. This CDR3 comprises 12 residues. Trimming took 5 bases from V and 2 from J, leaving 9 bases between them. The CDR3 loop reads CSVSGWQETQYF. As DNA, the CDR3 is TGCAGCGTTTCAGGGTGGCAAGAGACCCAGTACTTC.

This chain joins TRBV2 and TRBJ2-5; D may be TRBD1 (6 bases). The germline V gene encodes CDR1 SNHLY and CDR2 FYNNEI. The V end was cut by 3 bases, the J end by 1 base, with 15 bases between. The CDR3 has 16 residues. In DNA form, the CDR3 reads TGTGCCAGCAGTGACCCCCAGGGGCTTCTCCAAGAGACCCAGTACTTC. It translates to CASSDPQGLLQETQYF.

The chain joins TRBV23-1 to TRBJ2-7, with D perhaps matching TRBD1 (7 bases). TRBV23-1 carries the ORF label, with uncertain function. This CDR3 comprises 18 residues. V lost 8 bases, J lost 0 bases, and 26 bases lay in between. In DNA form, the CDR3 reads TGCGCCAGCGCCGGGGGAATCAAATCGACAGGGAACTCCTACGAGCAGTACTTC. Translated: CASAGGIKSTGNSYEQYF.

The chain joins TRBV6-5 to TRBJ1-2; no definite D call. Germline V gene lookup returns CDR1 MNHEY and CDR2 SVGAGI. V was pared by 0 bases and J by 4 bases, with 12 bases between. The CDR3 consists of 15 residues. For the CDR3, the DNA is TGTGCCAGCAGTTACTCGGGTCAGCGCAGCTATGGCTACACCTTC. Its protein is CASSYSGQRSYGYTF.

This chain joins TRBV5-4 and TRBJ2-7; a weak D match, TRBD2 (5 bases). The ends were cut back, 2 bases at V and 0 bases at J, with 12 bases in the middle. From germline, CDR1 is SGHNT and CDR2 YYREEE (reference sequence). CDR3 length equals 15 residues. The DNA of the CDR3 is TGTGCCAGCAGCTTCGGGATCCGGAGCTCCTACGAGCAGTACTTC. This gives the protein CASSFGIRSSYEQYF.

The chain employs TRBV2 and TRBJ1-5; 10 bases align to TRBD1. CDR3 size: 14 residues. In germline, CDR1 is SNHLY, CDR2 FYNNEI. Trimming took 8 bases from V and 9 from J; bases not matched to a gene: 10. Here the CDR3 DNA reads TGTGCCAGCGCCTGGGACAGGGGTGAGGGGCCCCAGCATTTT. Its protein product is CASAWDRGEGPQHF.

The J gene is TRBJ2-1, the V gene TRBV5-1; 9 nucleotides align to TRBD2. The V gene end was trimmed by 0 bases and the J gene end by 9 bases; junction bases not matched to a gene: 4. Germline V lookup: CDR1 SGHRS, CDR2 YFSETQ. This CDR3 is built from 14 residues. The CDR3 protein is CASSLGGRGAEQFF. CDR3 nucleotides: TGCGCCAGCAGCTTGGGCGGGAGGGGGGCTGAGCAGTTCTTC.

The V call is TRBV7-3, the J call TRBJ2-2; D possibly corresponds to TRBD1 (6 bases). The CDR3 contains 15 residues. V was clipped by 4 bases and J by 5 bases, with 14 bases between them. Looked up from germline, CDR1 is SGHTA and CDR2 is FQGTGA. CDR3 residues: CASSSDSGGTGELFF. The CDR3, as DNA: TGTGCCAGCAGCTCGGACAGTGGGGGAACCGGGGAGCTGTTTTTT.

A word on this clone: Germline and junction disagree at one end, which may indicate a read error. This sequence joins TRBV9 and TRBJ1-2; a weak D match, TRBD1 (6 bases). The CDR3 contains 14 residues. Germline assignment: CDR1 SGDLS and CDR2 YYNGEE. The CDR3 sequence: CASSVGAGDYDYTF. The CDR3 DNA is TGTGCCAGCAGCGTAGGAGCAGGGGACTATGACTACACCTTC. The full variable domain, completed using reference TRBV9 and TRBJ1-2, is DSGVTQTPKHLITATGQRVTLRCSPRSGDLSVYWYQQSLDQGLQFLIQYYNGEERAKGNILERFSAQQFPDLHSELNLSSLELGDSALYFCASSVGAGDYDYTFGSGTRLTVV.

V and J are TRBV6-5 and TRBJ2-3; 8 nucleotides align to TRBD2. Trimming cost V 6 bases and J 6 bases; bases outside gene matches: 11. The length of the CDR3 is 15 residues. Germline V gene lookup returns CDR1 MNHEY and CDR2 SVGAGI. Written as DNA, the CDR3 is TGTGCCAGCAGCTTACTAGCGGCCCCGGGGGATACGCAGTATTTT. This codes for CASSLLAAPGDTQYF.

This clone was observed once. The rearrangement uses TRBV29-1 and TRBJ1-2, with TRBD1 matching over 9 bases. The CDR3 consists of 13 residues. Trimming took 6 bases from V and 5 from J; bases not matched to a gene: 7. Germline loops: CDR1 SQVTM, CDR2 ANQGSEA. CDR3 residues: CSVVQGARYGYTF. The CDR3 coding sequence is TGCAGCGTCGTACAGGGGGCGCGTTATGGCTACACCTTC.

CDR3 DNA sequence: TGTGCCAGCAGCCTGACCTCGGACAGAGAGACGCAGTATTTT. This codes for CASSLTSDRETQYF. This sequence joins TRBV11-2 and TRBJ2-3, with D perhaps matching TRBD1 (6 bases). Trimming took off 5 bases at V and 9 bases at J, with 18 bases between the two ends. Germline loops: CDR1 SGHAT, CDR2 FQNNGV. This CDR3 has 14 amino acids.

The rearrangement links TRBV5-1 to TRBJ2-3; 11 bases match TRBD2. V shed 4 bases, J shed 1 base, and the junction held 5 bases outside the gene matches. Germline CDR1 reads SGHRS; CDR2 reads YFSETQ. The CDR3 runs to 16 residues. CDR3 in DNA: TGCGCCAGCAGCGCGGAACTAGCGGGGGGCACAGATACGCAGTATTTT. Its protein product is CASSAELAGGTDTQYF.

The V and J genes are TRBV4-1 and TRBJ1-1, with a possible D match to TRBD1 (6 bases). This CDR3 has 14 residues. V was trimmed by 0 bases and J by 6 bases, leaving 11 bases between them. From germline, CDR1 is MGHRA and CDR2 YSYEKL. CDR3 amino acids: CASSQEQGGPEAFF. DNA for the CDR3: TGCGCCAGCAGCCAAGAACAGGGTGGGCCTGAAGCTTTCTTT.

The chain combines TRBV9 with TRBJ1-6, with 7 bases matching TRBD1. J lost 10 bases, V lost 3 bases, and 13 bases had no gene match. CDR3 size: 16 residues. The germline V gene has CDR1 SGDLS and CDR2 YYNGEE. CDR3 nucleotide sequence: TGTGCCAGCAGCGCCCGACAGGGTGGCGGTGGGTCACCCCTCCACTTT. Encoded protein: CASSARQGGGGSPLHF.

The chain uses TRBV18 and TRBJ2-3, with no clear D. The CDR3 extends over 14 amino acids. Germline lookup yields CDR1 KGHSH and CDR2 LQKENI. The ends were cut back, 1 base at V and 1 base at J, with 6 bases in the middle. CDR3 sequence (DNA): TGTGCCAGCTCACCACTCTCAGGCACAGATACGCAGTATTTT. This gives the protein CASSPLSGTDTQYF.

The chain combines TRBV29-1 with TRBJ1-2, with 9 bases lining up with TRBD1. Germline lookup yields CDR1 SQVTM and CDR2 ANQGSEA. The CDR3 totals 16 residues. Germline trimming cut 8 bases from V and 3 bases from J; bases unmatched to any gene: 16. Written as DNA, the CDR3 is TGCAGCACACACGTTTTAACAGGGGGCAGGGACTATGGCTACACCTTC. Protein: CSTHVLTGGRDYGYTF.